Following are 13 T cell receptor beta chains from one sample sequenced in a study of blood T cell repertoires in COVID-19. The method was immunoSEQ multiplex PCR; TCRdb's version includes in-frame clones alone and lacks a portion of them. This sample has some 250,000 clones, with roughly 90% found just once. Sequencing was carried out using PBMCs or T cells enriched from blood (not recorded which). The origin of the receptors is a middle-aged man who had recovered from COVID-19.

The rearrangement uses TRBV10-2 and TRBJ2-7; 7 nucleotides agree with TRBD2. The CDR3 runs 13 residues. The junction had 2 bases not matched to a gene; V was cut back by 3 bases and J by 3 bases. CDR1 and CDR2 from the germline V gene are WSHSY and SAAADI. CDR3 sequence: CASSEVAGYEQYF. CDR3 bases: TGCGCCAGCAGTGAAGTAGCGGGCTACGAGCAGTACTTC.

V usage is TRBV28 and J usage is TRBJ2-1; 8 nucleotides align to TRBD2. V lost 2 bases and J lost 10; bases outside the gene matches: 7. From germline, CDR1 is MDHEN and CDR2 SYDVKM. The CDR3 consists of 14 residues. The CDR3 DNA reads as TGTGCCAGCAGTTTAGTGGCGGGAGGTTTGGAGCAGTTCTTC. It encodes CASSLVAGGLEQFF.

A remark on this clone: The same CDR3 also results from other DNA sequences found in this sample. The V call is TRBV4-3, the J call TRBJ1-2; D perhaps matches TRBD1 (6 bases). The CDR3 is 16 residues long. V lost 0 bases and J lost 4, with 15 bases in between. The germline V gene has CDR1 LGHNA and CDR2 YSLEER. CDR3 protein: CASSQDRGGRGYGYTF. Written as DNA, the CDR3 is TGCGCCAGCAGCCAAGATCGGGGGGGCCGGGGCTATGGCTACACCTTC.

The chain employs TRBV5-1 and TRBJ1-2, with no clear D. This CDR3 is 13 amino acids long. V lost 4 bases and J 0 bases, leaving 7 bases between the germline ends. CDR1 SGHRS and CDR2 YFSETQ come from the germline V gene. The CDR3 region has the DNA TGCGCCAGCAGCCCGGGGACTAACTATGGCTACACCTTC. Protein: CASSPGTNYGYTF. The whole variable domain, remainder taken from reference TRBV5-1 and TRBJ1-2, is KAGVTQTPRYLIKTRGQQVTLSCSPISGHRSVSWYQQTPGQGLQFLFEYFSETQRNKGNFPGRFSGRQFSNSRSEMNVSTLELGDSALYLCASSPGTNYGYTFGSGTRLTVV.

The gene calls are TRBV12-3 or TRBV12-4 and TRBJ2-5, with a weak D call TRBD1 (6 bases). This CDR3 is 12 amino acids long. Between the trimmed V and J ends, which lost 4 bases and 9 bases, there was a span of 12 bases. This CDR3 is CASSSPSGAQYF. CDR3 DNA sequence: TGTGCCAGCAGTTCCCCTTCAGGGGCCCAGTACTTC.

This chain links TRBV29-1 with TRBJ2-2; unclear D gene. CDR1 and CDR2 from the germline V gene are SQVTM and ANQGSEA. The CDR3 contains 11 residues. V was clipped by 7 bases and J by 3 bases, with 6 bases between them. In DNA, the CDR3 is TGCAGCGGACGGGACACCGGGGAGCTGTTTTTT. Its protein is CSGRDTGELFF.

This chain uses TRBV5-1 with TRBJ2-5; 9 nucleotides line up with TRBD1. V lost 5 bases, J lost 2 bases, and 7 bases stayed unmatched. The CDR3 sequence is 15 residues long. The germline V gene encodes CDR1 SGHRS and CDR2 YFSETQ. CDR3 sequence: CASRGDREEQETQYF. DNA of the CDR3: TGCGCCAGCAGAGGGGACAGGGAAGAACAAGAGACCCAGTACTTC. Together with reference TRBV5-1 and TRBJ2-5, the CDR3 gives the full variable domain: KAGVTQTPRYLIKTRGQQVTLSCSPISGHRSVSWYQQTPGQGLQFLFEYFSETQRNKGNFPGRFSGRQFSNSRSEMNVSTLELGDSALYLCASRGDREEQETQYFGPGTRLLVL.

The chain has TRBV11-2 and TRBJ2-1; possible D gene TRBD2, 5 bases. Germline V CDR1 and CDR2: SGHAT, FQNNGV. The CDR3 length is 15 residues. V shed 2 bases and J shed 8 bases, with 16 bases lying between them. CDR3 protein: CASSLQSGIRDEQFF. In nucleotides, the CDR3 is TGTGCCAGCAGCTTACAATCCGGGATCCGGGATGAGCAGTTCTTC.

This chain links TRBV6-2 or TRBV6-3 with TRBJ2-3, with 14 bases aligning to TRBD2. V lost 6 bases to trimming and J lost 3 bases; unmatched junction nucleotides: 8. The germline gives CDR1 MNHEY, CDR2 SVGEGT. CDR3 length: 17 residues. In DNA, the CDR3 is TGTGCCAGCAGCCATGGGACTAGCGGGAGTGGGACAGATACGCAGTATTTT. Its translation is CASSHGTSGSGTDTQYF.

The chain combines TRBV5-1 with TRBJ1-3; the D gene is possibly TRBD1 (6 bases). The CDR3 is made up of 17 amino acids. Trimming removed 0 bases at V and 4 bases at J, with 17 bases between. Germline CDR1 is SGHRS and CDR2 is YFSETQ. CDR3: CASSLAGTQGQGNTIYF. The CDR3 bases are TGCGCCAGCAGCTTGGCGGGGACACAGGGTCAGGGAAACACCATATATTTT.

The V call is TRBV11-2, the J call TRBJ1-5; D gene ambiguous. V was trimmed by 0 bases and J by 4 bases, leaving 19 bases between them. CDR3 length equals 18 residues. The germline V gene encodes CDR1 SGHAT and CDR2 FQNNGV. CDR3 protein: CASSLDRGTVGKNQPQHF. The CDR3 region has the DNA TGTGCCAGCAGCTTAGATCGGGGAACGGTGGGGAAAAATCAGCCCCAGCATTTT. Looking up the rest from reference TRBV11-2 and TRBJ1-5 gives the full variable domain: EAGVAQSPRYKIIEKRQSVAFWCNPISGHATLYWYQQILGQGPKLLIQFQNNGVVDDSQLPKDRFSAERLKGVDSTLKIQPAKLEDSAVYLCASSLDRGTVGKNQPQHFGDGTRLSIL.

The table lists this clone with a count of one. The gene calls are TRBV6-1 and TRBJ1-2; D unclear. CDR3 size: 13 residues. V was cut by 2 bases and J by 4 bases, with 8 bases left in between. Looked up from germline, CDR1 is MNHNS and CDR2 is SASEGT. The CDR3 loop is CASSESGSYGYTF. CDR3 DNA: TGTGCCAGCAGTGAATCAGGTTCCTATGGCTACACCTTC.

The J gene is TRBJ2-1, the V gene TRBV7-3, with TRBD2 matching 10 bases. The V segment lost 4 bases and the J segment 10 bases; nucleotides outside the gene matches: 7. Germline V CDR1 and CDR2: SGHTA, FQGTGA. The CDR3 length is 14 residues. CDR3 bases: TGTGCCAGCAGCTCCGGGACTAGCGATTGGGAGCAGTTCTTC. Translated: CASSSGTSDWEQFF.